This TCR beta chain was found in a study of T cells in Graves' hyperthyroidism and ophthalmopathy (dated by TCRdb to the late 2010s). Regarding the complete study: Peripheral blood was collected at initial diagnosis, before any treatment. Following sampling, methimazole starting at 30 mg daily was given to hyperthyroidism patients, and high-dose intravenous methylprednisolone was given to ophthalmopathy patients. An independent validation cohort of under 20 hyperthyroidism patients and 17 patients who later progressed to ophthalmopathy tested prospective prediction of ophthalmopathy. The paper describes TCR Vbeta CDR3 sequencing of 135 peripheral blood samples, made up of 43 ophthalmopathy patients, around 78 hyperthyroidism patients and roughly 17 progressor patients. The roughly 94 discovery patients were randomly divided into training and test sets at a 7:3 ratio. TCR V-J signatures able to tell the groups apart were searched for in a discovery cohort of 90 to 100 patients, of whom around 42 had Graves' ophthalmopathy and about 60 had stable Graves' hyperthyroidism. In addition, the study compared T-cell repertoires in thyroid tissue and in blood from roughly 6 Graves' hyperthyroidism patients. The study at large found these results: Most expanded thyroid clonotypes (frequency above 0.001) were also detected in blood, suggesting blood repertoires may reflect thyroid immune responses. A 13 V-J signature model separated ophthalmopathy from stable hyperthyroidism, with 87.88% sensitivity and 81.08% specificity in cross-validation and 80%/75% in testing. Sample size was not statistically predetermined, and investigators were not blinded to group allocation. In validation, the model predicted progression to ophthalmopathy a median of about 6 months before onset, with approximately 68% sensitivity and just under 75% specificity.

The TCR beta CDR3 regions were amplified from RNA transcripts. For the first round of RT-PCR on the TCR CDR3, the HTBI primer set was used together with the Qiagen OneStep RT-PCR kit. Libraries were constructed in a second round of multiplex PCR, after which size selection and purification were carried out. Sequencing of the libraries was done on an Illumina HiSeq2000 using paired-end 100 bp reads. The authors' pipeline ran thus. SOAPnuke was used to process the raw data, throwing out any read that contained adapters or uncalled bases, had a mean Phred below 15, or lacked an exact constant-primer or identifier match. COPE v1.2.5 was used to merge high-quality paired reads, and clonotypes were defined as unique nucleotide sequences. Clonotypes were aligned to IMGT TRBV, TRBD and TRBJ reference segments using MiTCR v1.1. Only V-J combinations with frequency above 0.0001, covering about 99% of repertoires, were analysed. A TCS score was defined as the ratio between F50 (clonal expansion) and ExV (chaos), using BLOSUM62-based TCRdist between CDR3 peptides within each V-J. Welch's t-statistics and random forest reduced some 510 V-J features to about 12, which were used in a naive Bayes classifier (R e1071). TCRdb reprocessed the public reads (quality trimming at Q25 with fastp, clone calling with MiXCR) and kept in-frame beta chains. All rows with the same CDR3 protein become a single entry with the most common DNA and genes. TCRdb's processing, not the authors' own work, is the source of the V and J calls. The sample has over 350,000 distinct CDR3 sequences on record, roughly 14% of them singletons. The leading ten clones occupy approximately 13% of the sample.

Moderately to severely active disease, a Clinical Activity Score of at least 3, a NOSPECS grade of at least 4, and a duration under 3 months were present in ophthalmopathy patients. The study excluded patients with uncontrolled infections, other autoimmune diseases, pregnancy or lactation. Diagnoses relied on clinical symptoms, serum thyroxine and TRAb, thyroid ultrasound and orbital computed tomography. PBMCs were separated from under 12 ml of fresh peripheral blood using Ficoll-Paque density gradient centrifugation. Total RNA was extracted with Trizol reagent, and quality was checked on an Agilent 2100 Bioanalyzer. This clonotype was seen many times. Its antigen remains unidentified. Base qualities were left out, and no much larger clone turns up one base away. From the cysteine through the phenylalanine, the CDR3 covers 11 amino acids. Kept here is only the CDR3 DNA, which spans 33 bases and is read in frame from base 1. The CDR1 and CDR2 encoded by the germline V gene are SGHRS and YFSETQ. Ends trimmed: V by 5 bases, J by 10 bases; bases unmatched to a gene: 6.

This chain is built from TRBV5-1 and TRBJ2-7; the central 7 bases match TRBD1. This receptor was taken from a man aged 18 to 30 with Graves' ophthalmopathy. The sample taken for sequencing was blood. DNA sequence: TGCGCCAGCAGTTCTAGGGGGCGTCAGTACTTC. It encodes CASSSRGRQYF. Reference TRBV5-1 and TRBJ2-7 genes cover what lies past the CDR3, so the full variable domain is KAGVTQTPRYLIKTRGQQVTLSCSPISGHRSVSWYQQTPGQGLQFLFEYFSETQRNKGNFPGRFSGRQFSNSRSEMNVSTLELGDSALYLCASSSRGRQYFGPGTRLTVT.